The next 32 T cell receptor beta chains were all read from a single sample in a study of cytomegalovirus exposure and HLA in healthy donors. The data were produced by immunoSEQ multiplex PCR, yet TCRdb's version contains in-frame clones alone and is incomplete. The sample lists 150,000 to 200,000 clones; roughly 89% were seen once. Sequencing input: PBMCs. The source is a woman younger than 30 in good health and CMV-seropositive.

V and J are TRBV5-1 and TRBJ1-1; D is unclear. The CDR3 runs to 14 residues. With 0 bases removed from V and 0 bases from J, the gap between germline ends came to 6 bases. Germline values: CDR1 SGHRS, CDR2 YFSETQ. CDR3 sequence reads: CASSLDTLNTEAFF. In DNA, the CDR3 is TGCGCCAGCAGCTTGGACACCCTGAACACTGAAGCTTTCTTT.

This chain joins TRBV13 and TRBJ2-1; 11 bases fit TRBD2. The V and J ends lost 7 bases and 3 bases, in that order; junction bases with no gene match: 5. Germline V gene lookup returns CDR1 PRHDT and CDR2 FYEKMQ (reference sequence). CDR3 length: 15 residues. CDR3 region: CASNPSGRRYNEQFF. CDR3 nucleotides: TGTGCCAGCAACCCTAGCGGGAGGCGCTACAATGAGCAGTTCTTC.

The chain uses TRBV11-2 and TRBJ2-5; D not certain. V was shortened by 5 bases and J by 5 bases, with 12 bases between the two germline ends. The CDR3 totals 13 residues. The germline gives CDR1 SGHAT, CDR2 FQNNGV. The DNA of the CDR3 is TGTGCCAGCAGCGCCCAGGTTCTCGAGACCCAGTACTTC. This translates into CASSAQVLETQYF.

J is TRBJ2-1 and V is TRBV4-3, with no clear D. Germline V gives CDR1 LGHNA, CDR2 YSLEER. The CDR3 totals 15 residues. V was pared by 1 base and J by 0 bases, with 7 bases between. CDR3 in DNA: TGCGCCAGCAGCCAAGGAGTTAGCTCCTACAATGAGCAGTTCTTC. It is translated as CASSQGVSSYNEQFF.

The gene calls are TRBV7-3 and TRBJ2-3; 12 bases agree with TRBD2. CDR1 is SGHTA, CDR2 FQGTGA, per germline. There are 15 residues in the CDR3. V shed 5 bases, J shed 5 bases, and the junction held 5 bases outside the gene matches. CDR3: CASSRLAGEGDTQYF. The CDR3 DNA reads as TGTGCCAGCAGCCGACTAGCGGGAGAGGGAGATACGCAGTATTTT.

This clone was picked up a small number of times. This sequence joins TRBV15 and TRBJ2-1; 13 bases fit TRBD2. V lost 8 bases to trimming and J lost 9 bases; unmatched junction nucleotides: 4. CDR1 and CDR2 from the germline V gene are LNHNV and YYDKDF (reference sequence). CDR3 length equals 13 residues. The CDR3 bases are TGTGCCACCGGACTAGCGGGAGTAGGTGAGCAGTTCTTC. Its protein product is CATGLAGVGEQFF.

The gene calls are TRBV2 and TRBJ2-1; 8 nucleotides line up with TRBD1. J gave up 2 bases and V 6 bases, and 15 bases lay outside the gene matches. CDR3 length: 18 residues. Germline loops: CDR1 SNHLY, CDR2 FYNNEI. CDR3 protein: CASRPPGAGGRAYNEQFF. The CDR3 DNA sequence: TGTGCCAGCAGACCGCCCGGGGCAGGGGGCAGGGCCTACAATGAGCAGTTCTTC.

This clone was recorded once. The chain combines TRBV18 with TRBJ2-7; 8 bases fit TRBD2. Trimming removed 2 bases from V and 7 bases from J; junction bases left unmatched: 13. The CDR3 spans 16 residues. The germline CDR1 and CDR2 sequences are KGHSH and LQKENI. The CDR3 DNA sequence: TGTGCCAGCTCACCATACCAAGCGGGAGTGGCTGATGAGCAGTACTTC. It specifies CASSPYQAGVADEQYF.

V is TRBV29-1 and J is TRBJ1-2, with 7 nucleotides matching TRBD1. Germline loops: CDR1 SQVTM, CDR2 ANQGSEA. Trimming cost V 5 bases and J 2 bases; bases outside gene matches: 5. The CDR3 is 13 amino acids. The DNA for the CDR3 is TGCAGCGTTCGTACAGGGGAAAACTATGGCTACACCTTC. Amino acids: CSVRTGENYGYTF.

The rearrangement uses TRBV10-3 and TRBJ2-1; the D is unclear. The CDR3 totals 11 residues. CDR1 and CDR2 from the germline V gene are ENHRY and SYGVKD. The germline V and J ends were trimmed by 3 bases and 7 bases, with 4 bases remaining between them. CDR3 coding DNA: TGTGCCATCAGTGACCTGAATGAGCAGTTCTTC. This codes for CAISDLNEQFF.

The gene calls are TRBV11-2 and TRBJ1-2; 7 nucleotides agree with TRBD1. CDR1 is SGHAT, CDR2 FQNNGV, per germline. V lost 4 bases and J lost 8; bases outside the gene matches: 10. The CDR3 consists of 14 residues. The CDR3 DNA reads TGTGCCAGCAGCTCCCAGGGGGTCATAAGAGGCTACACCTTC. Protein: CASSSQGVIRGYTF.

This clone was counted a few times. This chain links TRBV4-2 with TRBJ1-2; D unresolved. The CDR3 runs to 13 residues. V was cut by 3 bases and J by 5 bases, with 10 bases left in between. Germline values: CDR1 LGHNA, CDR2 YNFKEQ. As DNA, the CDR3 is TGTGCCAGCAGCCAGGCCCCCCTTTATGGCTACACCTTC. Its translation: CASSQAPLYGYTF.

This chain connects TRBV15 to TRBJ2-7; tentative D call: TRBD2 (5 bases). CDR1 LNHNV and CDR2 YYDKDF come from the germline V gene (reference sequence). The CDR3 is made up of 14 amino acids. Trimming cost V 1 base and J 1 base, with 8 bases left between them. CDR3 nucleotides: TGTGCCACCAGCAGAGTTGGAGGATCCTACGAGCAGTACTTC. This sequence encodes CATSRVGGSYEQYF.

This chain uses TRBV28 with TRBJ1-5; 9 bases are shared with TRBD1. Trimming cost V 2 bases and J 7 bases; bases outside gene matches: 6. Germline V gives CDR1 MDHEN, CDR2 SYDVKM. The CDR3 is 15 residues long. The DNA of the CDR3 is TGTGCCAGCAGTTTAACGAGGACAGGGGCCCAGCCCCAGCATTTT. Protein sequence: CASSLTRTGAQPQHF.

The chain combines TRBV7-2 with TRBJ2-7, with 13 bases matching TRBD2. The CDR3 is 16 amino acids. Trimming removed 6 bases from V and 4 bases from J; junction bases left unmatched: 9. Germline lookup yields CDR1 SGHTA and CDR2 FQGNSA. The CDR3 reads CASSRAGLAGSYEQYF. CDR3 nucleotide sequence: TGTGCCAGCAGTAGGGCGGGACTAGCGGGATCATACGAGCAGTACTTC. Using reference TRBV7-2 and TRBJ2-7 for the parts outside the CDR3, the full variable domain is GAGVSQSPSNKVTEKGKDVELRCDPISGHTALYWYRQSLGQGLEFLIYFQGNSAPDKSGLPSDRFSAERTGGSVSTLTIQRTQQEDSAVYLCASSRAGLAGSYEQYFGPGTRLTVT.

The chain carries TRBV9 and TRBJ2-2, with 12 bases identical to TRBD2. In germline, CDR1 is SGDLS, CDR2 YYNGEE. J gave up 8 bases and V 2 bases, and 7 bases lay outside the gene matches. This CDR3 contains 16 residues. The CDR3 sequence is CASSVLLAGGSGELFF. In DNA, the CDR3 is TGTGCCAGCAGCGTTTTACTAGCGGGAGGATCTGGGGAGCTGTTTTTT.

The rearrangement uses TRBV19 and TRBJ1-2; tentative D call: TRBD1 (6 bases). CDR3 length: 15 residues. The V and J ends lost 3 bases and 2 bases respectively, with 13 bases between them. CDR1 and CDR2 (germline): LNHDA, SQIVND (reference sequence). CDR3 DNA sequence: TGTGCCAGTAGTATGAAAGGAAGGGGGAACTATGGCTACACCTTC. Translating gives CASSMKGRGNYGYTF.

The rearrangement links TRBV27 to TRBJ2-7; 9 nucleotides line up with TRBD1. V dropped 3 bases and J dropped 6; count of bases not matched to a gene: 6. Germline V lookup: CDR1 MNHEY, CDR2 SMNVEV (reference sequence). The CDR3 totals 14 residues. The CDR3 loop is CASSFPGQGSEQYF. The DNA of the CDR3 is TGTGCCAGCAGTTTCCCGGGACAGGGTTCCGAGCAGTACTTC.

The gene calls are TRBV10-3 and TRBJ1-2, with 7 bases lining up with TRBD1. This CDR3 has 14 residues. Germline V gene lookup returns CDR1 ENHRY and CDR2 SYGVKD. Germline trimming cut 6 bases from V and 2 bases from J; bases unmatched to any gene: 6. Here the CDR3 reads CAIRGDRVNYGYTF. In nucleotides, the CDR3 is TGTGCCATCAGGGGAGACAGGGTAAACTATGGCTACACCTTC.

This clone has just one count. The chain's CDR3 is CASSLGGMNTEAFF. CDR3 coding DNA: TGTGCCAGCAGCTTAGGGGGGATGAACACTGAAGCTTTCTTT. The V gene is TRBV7-3, the J gene TRBJ1-1; TRBD1 is a possible D gene (5 bases). Germline values: CDR1 SGHTA, CDR2 FQGTGA. The CDR3 is made up of 14 amino acids. V lost 2 bases to trimming and J lost 0 bases, with 7 bases between them.

This clone was found a few times. V usage is TRBV27 and J usage is TRBJ2-7, with D perhaps TRBD2 (5 bases). V was clipped by 5 bases and J by 9 bases, with 14 bases between them. The length of the CDR3 is 12 residues. Germline lookup yields CDR1 MNHEY and CDR2 SMNVEV (reference sequence). CDR3 sequence reads: CASSTEGWGQYF. In DNA form, the CDR3 reads TGTGCCAGCAGTACCGAGGGTTGGGGGCAGTACTTC.

This clone has only a few counts. V is TRBV27 and J is TRBJ1-1; D is unresolved. CDR3 size: 13 residues. From germline, CDR1 is MNHEY and CDR2 SMNVEV (reference sequence). V was pared by 7 bases and J by 1 base, with 10 bases between. CDR3 protein: CASTSRANTEAFF. The CDR3 DNA reads TGTGCCAGCACCTCGAGAGCGAACACTGAAGCTTTCTTT.

J is TRBJ1-1 and V is TRBV7-3, with 9 positions matching TRBD1. This CDR3 has 14 residues. Looked up from germline, CDR1 is SGHTA and CDR2 is FQGTGA. With V trimmed by 5 bases and J by 7 bases, 8 bases remained unmatched. The CDR3 DNA sequence: TGTGCCAGCAGCATCTCGCCGGGACAGGGTGAAGCTTTCTTT. This encodes CASSISPGQGEAFF.

The V call is TRBV7-9, the J call TRBJ2-3; D possibly corresponds to TRBD2 (5 bases). V dropped 6 bases and J dropped 8 bases, with 12 bases sitting between them. The germline CDR1 and CDR2 sequences are SEHNR and FQNEAQ (reference sequence). This CDR3 is 12 amino acids long. CDR3 bases: TGTGCCAGCAGTCAGTTAGGGAGTACGCAGTATTTT. It specifies CASSQLGSTQYF.

In this sample, this clone turned up once. The chain joins TRBV6-5 to TRBJ2-7; D remains unclear. Germline CDR1 MNHEY, CDR2 SVGAGI. CDR3 length: 16 amino acids. The V end was cut by 0 bases, the J end by 0 bases, with 12 bases between. The CDR3 sequence is CASSYSVLRSSYEQYF. The CDR3 nucleotides read TGTGCCAGCAGTTACTCGGTCCTCCGGAGCTCCTACGAGCAGTACTTC.

The rearrangement uses TRBV4-2 and TRBJ1-5; weak D call: TRBD1 (6 bases). Trimming removed 4 bases at V and 7 bases at J, with 20 bases between. The CDR3 length is 16 residues. Germline V gene lookup returns CDR1 LGHNA and CDR2 YNFKEQ. The CDR3 spells CASSPQGRAGGQPQHF. CDR3 in DNA: TGTGCCAGCAGCCCGCAGGGGAGAGCAGGCGGACAGCCCCAGCATTTT.

The chain is built from TRBV19 and TRBJ2-1; perhaps TRBD2 as D (6 bases). The V end was cut by 3 bases, the J end by 4 bases, with 10 bases between. The CDR3 runs 14 residues. Germline V gene lookup returns CDR1 LNHDA and CDR2 SQIVND (reference sequence). CDR3 nucleotides: TGTGCCAGTAGTATCTCTGCGGGGTACAATGAGCAGTTCTTC. Translated: CASSISAGYNEQFF. The whole variable domain, remainder taken from reference TRBV19 and TRBJ2-1, is DGGITQSPKYLFRKEGQNVTLSCEQNLNHDAMYWYRQDPGQGLRLIYYSQIVNDFQKGDIAEGYSVSREKKESFPLTVTSAQKNPTAFYLCASSISAGYNEQFFGPGTRLTVL.

The chain couples TRBV28 to TRBJ2-7; TRBD2 matches 9 bases. The V gene end was trimmed by 4 bases and the J gene end by 6 bases; junction bases not matched to a gene: 10. The CDR3 contains 15 residues. Germline values: CDR1 MDHEN, CDR2 SYDVKM. As DNA, the CDR3 is TGTGCCAGCAGTTCGGCGGGAGGGCCCCTCGGCGAGCAGTACTTC. Its translation: CASSSAGGPLGEQYF.

This clone was seen only a few times. Other nucleotide sequences in the sample specify the same CDR3. J is TRBJ1-1 and V is TRBV12-5; 7 nucleotides match TRBD1. The V and J ends lost 1 base and 7 bases, in that order; junction bases with no gene match: 0. This CDR3 spans 12 amino acids. CDR1 and CDR2 (germline): LGHNT, FRNRAP. This chain's CDR3 is CASGLGQGEAFF. In nucleotides, the CDR3 is TGTGCTAGTGGTTTGGGACAGGGTGAAGCTTTCTTT.

The V gene is TRBV10-3, the J gene TRBJ1-1; 9 bases align to TRBD1. Germline CDR1 is ENHRY and CDR2 is SYGVKD. The CDR3 runs 16 residues. The V segment lost 5 bases and the J segment 5 bases; nucleotides outside the gene matches: 12. The CDR3 nucleotides read TGTGCCATCAGTCTCTCAAGGACAGGGGAGAGTACTGAAGCTTTCTTT. Its protein product is CAISLSRTGESTEAFF.

J is TRBJ2-5 and V is TRBV10-1; 9 nucleotides match TRBD2. CDR3 size: 16 residues. J was trimmed by 4 bases and V by 0 bases; bases with no gene match: 6. Germline CDR1 and CDR2: WNHNN and SYGVQD (reference sequence). For the CDR3, the DNA is TGCGCCAGCAGTGAGTCGCGGGCGGGAGGGCGAGAGACCCAGTACTTC. Its protein product is CASSESRAGGRETQYF.

This rearrangement joins TRBV7-2 to TRBJ2-7; D might be TRBD1 (5 bases). Germline assignment: CDR1 SGHTA and CDR2 FQGNSA. The CDR3 runs to 13 residues. V was cut by 4 bases and J by 6 bases, with 13 bases left in between. The CDR3 nucleotides are TGTGCCAGCAGCTCACAGGTCTCCACCGAGCAGTACTTC. Residues: CASSSQVSTEQYF.